This entry lists 29 T cell receptor beta chains sequenced from one sample in a study of blood T cells in healthy people across ages. The use of a sample-barcoded 5' primer and a J-beta primer mix characterized a second PCR of roughly 6 to 11 cycles. One entry per CDR3 protein results from TCRdb running MiXCR on the 5' RACE reads. This sample has over 1,500,000 distinct CDR3 sequences, with 30% to 40% found just once. The sequenced sample consisted of blood. These TCRs come from a human donor in good health.

The gene calls are TRBV10-2 and TRBJ1-2; D ambiguous. The V end was cut by 6 bases, the J end by 4 bases, with 21 bases between. Per germline, CDR1 WSHSY and CDR2 SAAADI. The CDR3 is made up of 16 amino acids. The CDR3 DNA is TGCGCCAGCAGGCATTCTTCGGTACAGCCCGTCTATGGCTACACCTTC. Translation gives CASRHSSVQPVYGYTF.

V and J are TRBV28 and TRBJ2-4; maybe TRBD2 (6 bases). The J call may be in error: the DNA end matches TRBJ2-7 better. The germline gives CDR1 MDHEN, CDR2 SYDVKM. The CDR3 contains 14 residues. The CDR3 spells CASTSRGFWNEQYF. CDR3 nucleotide sequence: TGTGCCAGCACCTCACGGGGGTTCTGGAACGAGCAGTACTTC.

This clonotype was detected a few times. V and J are TRBV12-3 or TRBV12-4 and TRBJ2-1; no definite D call. This CDR3 spans 13 amino acids. Trimming left V 5 bases short and J 6 bases short, with 11 bases between. CDR3 amino acids: CASSVPMGNEQFF. The CDR3 DNA is TGTGCCAGCAGTGTCCCGATGGGCAATGAGCAGTTCTTC.

The gene calls are TRBV29-1 and TRBJ2-1, with 15 bases matching TRBD2. V shed 7 bases and J 0 bases; nucleotides not matched to a gene: 4. The CDR3 extends over 16 amino acids. Germline V gene data show CDR1 as SQVTM and CDR2 as ANQGSEA. The CDR3, as DNA: TGCAGCGCTTCGGGACTAGCGGGGGGCTCCTACAATGAGCAGTTCTTC. Amino acids: CSASGLAGGSYNEQFF.

As for this clonotype: Mismatch with germline at one junction end may stem from a read error. The chain has TRBV29-1 and TRBJ1-2, with D unresolved. The CDR3 is 12 amino acids. CDR1 SQVTM and CDR2 ANQGSEA come from the germline V gene. CDR3 sequence: CSVDERNYDYTF. CDR3 sequence (DNA): TGCAGCGTTGATGAGCGTAACTATGACTACACCTTC.

J is TRBJ1-2 and V is TRBV29-1, with D possibly matching TRBD1 (6 bases). Germline V gene data show CDR1 as SQVTM and CDR2 as ANQGSEA. The CDR3 extends over 12 amino acids. The V end was cut by 3 bases, the J end by 8 bases, with 13 bases between. CDR3 in amino acids: CSVEGGAEGYTF. As DNA, the CDR3 is TGCAGCGTTGAGGGGGGCGCAGAGGGCTACACCTTC.

This chain links TRBV7-3 with TRBJ1-4, with D possibly being TRBD1 (5 bases). The germline CDR1 and CDR2 sequences are SGHTA and FQGTGA. Trimming pared 5 bases from V and 6 bases from J, leaving 16 bases between. The CDR3 covers 15 residues. Here the CDR3 DNA reads TGTGCCAGCAGCCCTATGGGGGGGGTTCATGAAAAACTGTTTTTT. Translated: CASSPMGGVHEKLFF.

The rearrangement joins TRBV7-2 to TRBJ2-4, with 12 nucleotides matching TRBD1. This CDR3 spans 15 amino acids. The germline V gene encodes CDR1 SGHTA and CDR2 FQGNSA. The V and J ends lost 6 bases and 9 bases, in that order; junction bases with no gene match: 9. CDR3: CASRPPGTGGGIQYF. The CDR3 region has the DNA TGTGCCAGCAGGCCACCCGGGACAGGGGGCGGCATTCAGTACTTC.

This clonotype was detected only a few times. This sequence joins TRBV4-2 and TRBJ2-3, with D perhaps assigned TRBD1 or TRBD2 (6 bases each). V lost 3 bases to trimming and J lost 1 base, with 11 bases between them. The CDR3 length is 15 residues. Germline values: CDR1 LGHNA, CDR2 YNFKEQ. The CDR3 spells CASSQGASGTDTQYF. The CDR3 nucleotides are TGTGCCAGCAGCCAGGGGGCTAGCGGCACAGATACGCAGTATTTT.

V gene TRBV7-9 combines with J gene TRBJ1-6, with 8 bases identical to TRBD1. V shed 5 bases, J shed 7 bases, and the junction held 7 bases outside the gene matches. The CDR3 has 15 amino acids. From germline, CDR1 is SEHNR and CDR2 FQNEAQ (reference sequence). The CDR3 loop reads CASSPQGQANSPLHF. In DNA form, the CDR3 reads TGTGCCAGCAGCCCTCAGGGACAGGCGAATTCACCCCTCCACTTT.

This rearrangement joins TRBV6-2 or TRBV6-3 to TRBJ2-1, with D unclear. V lost 6 bases and J lost 6, with 12 bases in between. Germline V gives CDR1 MNHEY, CDR2 SVGEGT. The CDR3 runs 13 residues. CDR3 sequence: CASRPIRVNEQFF. CDR3 DNA sequence: TGTGCCAGCAGGCCGATCCGGGTCAATGAGCAGTTCTTC.

The V gene is TRBV4-2, the J gene TRBJ2-3; TRBD2 is a possible D gene (6 bases). Germline V gene lookup returns CDR1 LGHNA and CDR2 YNFKEQ. There are 16 residues in the CDR3. V was cut by 1 base and J by 4 bases, with 15 bases left in between. CDR3 DNA sequence: TGTGCCAGCAGCCAAGGGGACTTCTCTAGCGCAGATACGCAGTATTTT. Translation gives CASSQGDFSSADTQYF.

In its sample, this clonotype was seen a few times. The rearrangement links TRBV14 to TRBJ2-2, with 7 bases aligning to TRBD1. The CDR3 runs to 15 residues. Losses at the gene ends were 4 bases for V and 4 bases for J; bases not matched to a gene: 6. Germline assignment: CDR1 SGHDN and CDR2 FVKESK. CDR3 in amino acids: CASSPLQGSTGELFF. CDR3 sequence (DNA): TGTGCCAGCAGCCCCCTACAGGGGAGCACCGGGGAGCTGTTTTTT.

V gene TRBV6-6 combines with J gene TRBJ1-4; no firm D call. Germline V gene sequence: CDR1 MNHNY, CDR2 SVGAGI (reference sequence). The CDR3 consists of 14 residues. V dropped 6 bases and J dropped 3 bases, with 11 bases sitting between them. CDR3: CASSPRNPNEKLFF. CDR3 DNA sequence: TGTGCCAGCAGCCCTAGGAATCCTAATGAAAAACTGTTTTTT.

A few counts support this clonotype. The V and J genes are TRBV7-2 and TRBJ2-6; TRBD1 aligns across 10 bases. The germline V gene has CDR1 SGHTA and CDR2 FQGNSA. There are 18 residues in the CDR3. Unmatched junction bases numbered 8, after V lost 4 bases and J lost 2 bases. CDR3: CASSSRRTGGTGANVLTF. The DNA of the CDR3 is TGTGCCAGCAGCTCCCGGCGGACAGGGGGGACTGGGGCCAACGTCCTGACTTTC.

This clonotype has a handful of counts. CDR3 in DNA: TGTGCCATCAGTGCGTCTAGACCCTACGAGCAGTACTTC. This sequence encodes CAISASRPYEQYF. This chain uses TRBV10-3 with TRBJ2-7, with D unclear. This CDR3 spans 13 amino acids. Germline-derived CDR1 and CDR2 are ENHRY and SYGVKD. With 4 bases removed from V and 2 bases from J, the gap between germline ends came to 9 bases.

This clonotype was observed a handful of times. The chain links TRBV7-2 to TRBJ2-7; 7 bases match TRBD1. This CDR3 contains 15 residues. The trim removed 5 bases at V and 3 bases at J, leaving 10 bases unmatched. The V gene's germline CDR1 is SGHTA and CDR2 FQGNSA. This CDR3 is CASSPETGLGYEQYF. The CDR3 DNA is TGTGCCAGCAGCCCCGAGACAGGGTTGGGCTACGAGCAGTACTTC.

This clonotype was found a few times. The chain links TRBV12-3 or TRBV12-4 to TRBJ2-1; D is possibly TRBD2 (5 bases). The CDR3 loop spans 13 amino acids. The V end lost 6 bases, the J end lost 2 bases, and 8 bases lay between the germline ends. The CDR3 DNA follows: TGTGCCAGCAGCGCCGGGACCTACAATGAGCAGTTCTTC. It codes for CASSAGTYNEQFF.

The rearrangement links TRBV5-1 to TRBJ2-7, with no clear D. CDR1 is SGHRS, CDR2 YFSETQ, per germline. There are 13 residues in the CDR3. The V end lost 0 bases, the J end lost 6 bases, and 10 bases lay between the germline ends. Here the CDR3 reads CASSLVVTGEQYF. In nucleotides, the CDR3 is TGCGCCAGCAGCTTGGTCGTCACGGGCGAGCAGTACTTC.

The CDR3 loop reads CASSPNSGGAEFF. The DNA of the CDR3 is TGTGCCAGCAGTCCTAACAGCGGGGGGGCGGAGTTCTTC. V and J are TRBV12-3 or TRBV12-4 and TRBJ2-1, with TRBD2 matching over 10 bases. J lost 14 bases, V lost 5 bases, and 9 bases had no gene match. This CDR3 is 13 amino acids long.

V gene TRBV12-3 or TRBV12-4 combines with J gene TRBJ2-3, with TRBD2 identical over 9 bases. The CDR3 has 16 amino acids. After removal of 6 bases from V and 2 bases from J, the junction contained 9 bases not matched to a gene. CDR3 nucleotides: TGTGCCAGCAGCCCACCGCGGGGGGGAGTCACAGATACGCAGTATTTT. Translation gives CASSPPRGGVTDTQYF.

The chain links TRBV7-2 to TRBJ2-1, with TRBD1 as a possible D gene (6 bases). V lost 1 base to trimming and J lost 8 bases, with 9 bases between them. This CDR3 is 13 amino acids long. Germline V gene lookup returns CDR1 SGHTA and CDR2 FQGNSA. The CDR3 bases are TGTGCCAGCAGCTTAGTCAACAGGGATGAGCAGTTCTTC. It is translated as CASSLVNRDEQFF. The complete variable domain, with remaining parts taken from reference TRBV7-2 and TRBJ2-1, reads GAGVSQSPSNKVTEKGKDVELRCDPISGHTALYWYRQSLGQGLEFLIYFQGNSAPDKSGLPSDRFSAERTGGSVSTLTIQRTQQEDSAVYLCASSLVNRDEQFFGPGTRLTVL.

The chain carries TRBV5-1 and TRBJ1-2, with D hard to call. The length of the CDR3 is 12 residues. From germline, CDR1 is SGHRS and CDR2 YFSETQ. V gave up 7 bases and J gave up 2 bases, with 9 bases separating them. The CDR3 bases are TGCGCCAGCCGAACAGAGAACTATGGCTACACCTTC. It is translated as CASRTENYGYTF.

The chain recombines TRBV7-2 with TRBJ2-1, with TRBD2 matching over 10 bases. CDR3 length: 15 amino acids. With 3 bases clipped from V and 5 bases from J, the junction kept 4 bases outside the gene matches. Germline V lookup: CDR1 SGHTA, CDR2 FQGNSA. The CDR3 loop reads CASSFLAGVHNEQFF. CDR3 DNA sequence: TGTGCCAGCAGCTTCCTAGCGGGGGTTCACAATGAGCAGTTCTTC.

This clonotype came up a few times. J is TRBJ2-1 and V is TRBV28, with D perhaps matching TRBD1 (6 bases). The CDR3 loop spans 14 amino acids. The germline V gene has CDR1 MDHEN and CDR2 SYDVKM. Between the trimmed V and J ends, which lost 4 bases and 8 bases, there was a span of 15 bases. As DNA, the CDR3 is TGTGCCAGCAGTTCGCCGGGACAAAGTGATGAGCAGTTCTTC. It yields the protein CASSSPGQSDEQFF.

The sample holds one count of this clonotype. The rearrangement joins TRBV9 to TRBJ2-1; 11 positions match TRBD1. Germline V CDR1 and CDR2: SGDLS, YYNGEE. Trimming removed 4 bases from V and 0 bases from J; junction bases left unmatched: 6. There are 17 residues in the CDR3. The CDR3 DNA reads as TGTGCCAGCAGCCCCCAGGGACAGGGGGTCTCCTACAATGAGCAGTTCTTC. As protein: CASSPQGQGVSYNEQFF.

Turning to this clonotype: Its ends do not fully match the called genes, so a read error is possible. The genes are TRBV24-1 and TRBJ2-7; a possible D gene is TRBD2 (5 bases). Germline loops: CDR1 KGHDR, CDR2 SFDVKD. The CDR3 consists of 13 residues. CDR3 bases: TGTGCCGCCAGTGATTCCGGGGACTACGAGCAGTACTTC. Protein: CAASDSGDYEQYF.

Concerning this clonotype itself: One end of the junction is discordant with germline, which a read error may explain. The chain has TRBV7-2 and TRBJ1-5; no clear D gene. This CDR3 is built from 15 residues. Germline V CDR1 and CDR2: SGHTA, FQGNSA. CDR3 in amino acids: CASSLARASNHPQHF. CDR3 in DNA: TGTGCCAGCAGCTTAGCTAGGGCGAGCAATCATCCCCAGCATTTT.

The chain is built from TRBV27 and TRBJ2-4; 10 positions match TRBD1. The CDR3 runs 13 residues. The germline gives CDR1 MNHEY, CDR2 SMNVEV (reference sequence). Trimming took 4 bases from V and 8 from J; bases not matched to a gene: 2. This CDR3 reads CASSSGQGYIQYF. DNA for the CDR3: TGTGCCAGCAGTTCGGGACAGGGGTACATTCAGTACTTC.